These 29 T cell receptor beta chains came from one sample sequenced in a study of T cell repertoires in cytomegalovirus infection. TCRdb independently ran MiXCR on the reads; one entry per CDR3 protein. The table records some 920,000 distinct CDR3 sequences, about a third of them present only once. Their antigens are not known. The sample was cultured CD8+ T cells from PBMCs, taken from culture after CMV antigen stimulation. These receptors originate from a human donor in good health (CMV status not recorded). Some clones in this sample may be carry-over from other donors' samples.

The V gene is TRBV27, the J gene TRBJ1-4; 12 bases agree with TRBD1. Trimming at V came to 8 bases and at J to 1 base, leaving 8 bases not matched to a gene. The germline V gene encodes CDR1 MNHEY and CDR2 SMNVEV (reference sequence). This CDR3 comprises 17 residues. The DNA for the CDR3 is TGTGCCAGCGGGACAGGGGGCGTGAAGTTAACTAATGAAAAACTGTTTTTT. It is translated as CASGTGGVKLTNEKLFF.

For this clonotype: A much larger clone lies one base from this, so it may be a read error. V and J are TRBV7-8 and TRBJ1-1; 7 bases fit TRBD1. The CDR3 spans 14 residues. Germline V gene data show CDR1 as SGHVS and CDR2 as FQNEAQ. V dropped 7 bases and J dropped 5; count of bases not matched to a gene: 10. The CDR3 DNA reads TGTGCCAGCATCCTTGGGTCAGGGGGGACTGAAGCTTTCTTT. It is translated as CASILGSGGTEAFF.

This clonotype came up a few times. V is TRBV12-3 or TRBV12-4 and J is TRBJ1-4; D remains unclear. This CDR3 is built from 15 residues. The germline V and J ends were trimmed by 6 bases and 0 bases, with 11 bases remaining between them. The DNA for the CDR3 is TGTGCCAGCAGCTCCCTCACTGCAACTAATGAAAAACTGTTTTTT. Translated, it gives CASSSLTATNEKLFF.

CDR3 in DNA: TGCGCCAGCAGTTCATCTGTGGGGGGGGCGAACACTGAAGCTTTCTTT. It codes for CASSSSVGGANTEAFF. The chain employs TRBV4-3 and TRBJ1-1, with a weak D call TRBD1 (6 bases). Trimming left V 6 bases short and J 1 base short, with 18 bases between. Per the germline V gene, CDR1 is LGHNA and CDR2 is YSLEER. The CDR3 covers 16 residues.

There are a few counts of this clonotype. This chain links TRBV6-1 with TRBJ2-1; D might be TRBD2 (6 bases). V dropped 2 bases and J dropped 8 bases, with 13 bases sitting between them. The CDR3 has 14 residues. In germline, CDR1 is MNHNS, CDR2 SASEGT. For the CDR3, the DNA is TGTGCCAGCAGTGAAAATCCGGGAGTTGATGAGCAGTTCTTC. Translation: CASSENPGVDEQFF.

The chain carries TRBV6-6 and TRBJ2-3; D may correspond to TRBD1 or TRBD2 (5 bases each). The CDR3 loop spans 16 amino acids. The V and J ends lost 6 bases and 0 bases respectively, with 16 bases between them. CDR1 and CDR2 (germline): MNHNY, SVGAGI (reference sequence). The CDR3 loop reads CASRDGAGPSTDTQYF. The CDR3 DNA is TGTGCCAGCAGGGACGGGGCCGGGCCTAGCACAGATACGCAGTATTTT.

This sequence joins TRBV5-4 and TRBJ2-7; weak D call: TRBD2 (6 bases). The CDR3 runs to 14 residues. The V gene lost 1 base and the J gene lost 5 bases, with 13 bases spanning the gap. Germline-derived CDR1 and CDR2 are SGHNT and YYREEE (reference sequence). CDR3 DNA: TGTGCCAGCAGCTTGCGCAGGGAGGTCGACGAGCAGTACTTC. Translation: CASSLRREVDEQYF.

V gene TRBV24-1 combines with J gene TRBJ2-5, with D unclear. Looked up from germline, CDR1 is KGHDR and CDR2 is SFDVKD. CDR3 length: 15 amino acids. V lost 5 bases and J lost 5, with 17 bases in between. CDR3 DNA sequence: TGTGCCACCAGTGCTCTTTTGGGGATTTGGGAGACCCAGTACTTC. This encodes CATSALLGIWETQYF.

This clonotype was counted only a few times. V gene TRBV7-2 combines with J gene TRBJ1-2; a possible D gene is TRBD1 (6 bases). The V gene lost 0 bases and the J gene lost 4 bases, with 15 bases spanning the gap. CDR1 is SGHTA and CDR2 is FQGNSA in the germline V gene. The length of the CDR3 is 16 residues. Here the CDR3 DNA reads TGTGCCAGCAGCTTAGCGCTAGGGGGTTCGCGCTATGGCTACACCTTC. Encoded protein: CASSLALGGSRYGYTF.

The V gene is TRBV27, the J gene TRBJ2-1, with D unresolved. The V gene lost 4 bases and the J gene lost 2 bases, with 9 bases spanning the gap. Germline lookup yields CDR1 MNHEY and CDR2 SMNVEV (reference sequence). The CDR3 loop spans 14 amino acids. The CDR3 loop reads CASSYTETYNEQFF. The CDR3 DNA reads TGTGCCAGCAGTTACACAGAAACCTACAATGAGCAGTTCTTC.

This CDR3 is CASSHGDRGNTEAFF. The CDR3 DNA reads as TGTGCCAGCAGCCATGGCGACAGGGGGAACACTGAAGCTTTCTTT. The chain links TRBV4-2 to TRBJ1-1; 8 bases are shared with TRBD1. CDR3 length equals 15 residues. CDR1 and CDR2 (germline): LGHNA, YNFKEQ. With V trimmed by 3 bases and J by 1 base, 4 bases remained unmatched.

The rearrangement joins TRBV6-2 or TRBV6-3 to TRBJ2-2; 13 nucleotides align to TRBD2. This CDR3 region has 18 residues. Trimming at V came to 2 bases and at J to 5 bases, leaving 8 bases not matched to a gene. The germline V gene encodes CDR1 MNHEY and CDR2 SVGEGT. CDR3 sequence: CASSYQTSGGRKTGELFF. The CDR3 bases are TGTGCCAGCAGTTACCAGACTAGCGGGGGGAGAAAAACCGGGGAGCTGTTTTTT.

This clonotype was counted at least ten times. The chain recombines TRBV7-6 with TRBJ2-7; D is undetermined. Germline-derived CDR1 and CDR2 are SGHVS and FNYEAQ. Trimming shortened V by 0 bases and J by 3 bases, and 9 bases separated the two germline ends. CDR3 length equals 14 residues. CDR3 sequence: CASSLARIGYEQYV. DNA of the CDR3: TGTGCCAGCAGCTTAGCGCGGATAGGCTACGAGCAGTACGTC.

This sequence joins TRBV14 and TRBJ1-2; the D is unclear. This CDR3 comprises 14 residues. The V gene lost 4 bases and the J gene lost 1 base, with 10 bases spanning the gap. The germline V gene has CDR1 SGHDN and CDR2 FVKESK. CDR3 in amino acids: CASSREEVNYGYTF. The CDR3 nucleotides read TGTGCCAGCAGCCGAGAGGAGGTTAACTATGGCTACACCTTC. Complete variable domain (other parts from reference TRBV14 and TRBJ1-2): EAGVTQFPSHSVIEKGQTVTLRCDPISGHDNLYWYRRVMGKEIKFLLHFVKESKQDESGMPNNRFLAERTGGTYSTLKVQPAELEDSGVYFCASSREEVNYGYTFGSGTRLTVV.

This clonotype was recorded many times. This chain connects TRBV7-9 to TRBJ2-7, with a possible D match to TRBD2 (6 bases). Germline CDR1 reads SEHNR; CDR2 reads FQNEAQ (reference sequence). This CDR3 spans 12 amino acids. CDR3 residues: CAARAGKDEQYF. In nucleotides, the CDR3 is TGTGCAGCAAGGGCGGGAAAGGACGAGCAGTACTTC.

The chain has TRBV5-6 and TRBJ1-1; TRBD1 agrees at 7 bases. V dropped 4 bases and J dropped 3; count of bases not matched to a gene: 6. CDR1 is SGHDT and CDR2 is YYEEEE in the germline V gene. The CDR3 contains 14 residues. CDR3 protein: CASSLGTEDTEAFF. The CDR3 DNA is TGTGCCAGCAGCCTTGGGACAGAGGACACTGAAGCTTTCTTT.

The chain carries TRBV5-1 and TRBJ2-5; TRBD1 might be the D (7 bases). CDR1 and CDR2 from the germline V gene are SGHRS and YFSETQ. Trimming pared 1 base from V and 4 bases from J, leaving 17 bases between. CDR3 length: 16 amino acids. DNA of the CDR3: TGCGCCAGCAGCTTGAATCGGCAGGGGGGTTTAGAGACCCAGTACTTC. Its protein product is CASSLNRQGGLETQYF.

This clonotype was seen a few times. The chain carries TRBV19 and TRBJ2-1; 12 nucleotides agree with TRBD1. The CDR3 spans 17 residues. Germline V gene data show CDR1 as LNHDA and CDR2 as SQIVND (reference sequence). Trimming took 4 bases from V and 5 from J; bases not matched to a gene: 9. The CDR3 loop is CASSTVEGQGADNEQFF. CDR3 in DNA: TGTGCCAGTAGTACAGTTGAGGGACAGGGGGCAGACAATGAGCAGTTCTTC.

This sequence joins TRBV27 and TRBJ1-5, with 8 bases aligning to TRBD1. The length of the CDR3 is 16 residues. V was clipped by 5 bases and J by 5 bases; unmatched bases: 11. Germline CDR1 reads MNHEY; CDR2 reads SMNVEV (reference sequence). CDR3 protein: CASSPSTGVAYQPQHF. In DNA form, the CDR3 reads TGTGCCAGCAGTCCGTCGACAGGGGTGGCTTATCAGCCCCAGCATTTT.

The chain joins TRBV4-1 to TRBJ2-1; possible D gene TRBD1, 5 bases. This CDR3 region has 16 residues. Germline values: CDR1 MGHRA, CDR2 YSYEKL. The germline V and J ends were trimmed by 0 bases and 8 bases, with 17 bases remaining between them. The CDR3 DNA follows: TGCGCCAGCAGCCAAGAAATTTCTCAGGGTTTCTATGAGCAGTTCTTC. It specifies CASSQEISQGFYEQFF.

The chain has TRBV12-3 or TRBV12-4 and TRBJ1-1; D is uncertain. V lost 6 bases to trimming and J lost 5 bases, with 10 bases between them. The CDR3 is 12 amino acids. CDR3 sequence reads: CASSQFWTEAFF. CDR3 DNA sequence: TGTGCCAGCAGCCAGTTTTGGACTGAAGCTTTCTTT.

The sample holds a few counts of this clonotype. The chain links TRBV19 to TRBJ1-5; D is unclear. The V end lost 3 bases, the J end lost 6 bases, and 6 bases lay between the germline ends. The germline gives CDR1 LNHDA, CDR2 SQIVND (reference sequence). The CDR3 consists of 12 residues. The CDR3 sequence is CASSMDFQPQHF. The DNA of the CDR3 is TGTGCCAGTAGTATGGATTTTCAGCCCCAGCATTTT.

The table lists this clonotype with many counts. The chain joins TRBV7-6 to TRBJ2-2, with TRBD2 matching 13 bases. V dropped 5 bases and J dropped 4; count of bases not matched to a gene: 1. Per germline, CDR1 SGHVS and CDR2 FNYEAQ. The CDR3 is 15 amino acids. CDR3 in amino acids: CASSTSGGATGELFF. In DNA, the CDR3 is TGTGCCAGCAGCACTAGCGGGGGGGCCACCGGGGAGCTGTTTTTT.

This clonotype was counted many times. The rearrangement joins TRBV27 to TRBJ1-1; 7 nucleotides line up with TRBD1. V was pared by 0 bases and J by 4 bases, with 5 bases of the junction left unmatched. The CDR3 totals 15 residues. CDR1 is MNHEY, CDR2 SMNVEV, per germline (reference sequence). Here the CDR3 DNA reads TGTGCCAGCAGTTTATCGAAGGGGGCTGGCACTGAAGCTTTCTTT. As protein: CASSLSKGAGTEAFF.

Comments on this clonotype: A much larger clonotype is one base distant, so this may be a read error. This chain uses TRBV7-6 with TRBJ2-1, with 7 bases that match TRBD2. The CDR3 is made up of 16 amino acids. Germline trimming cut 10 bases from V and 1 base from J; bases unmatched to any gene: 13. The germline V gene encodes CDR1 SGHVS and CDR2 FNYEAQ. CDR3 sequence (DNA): TGTGCCAACAGTCCTGGACTAGTTCTTTCCTACAATGAGCAGTTCTTC. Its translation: CANSPGLVLSYNEQFF.

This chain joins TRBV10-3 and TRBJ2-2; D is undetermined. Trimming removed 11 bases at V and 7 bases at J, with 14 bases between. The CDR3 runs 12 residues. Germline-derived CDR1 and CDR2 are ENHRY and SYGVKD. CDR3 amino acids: CAVQMGIGELFF. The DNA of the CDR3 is TGTGCCGTACAGATGGGCATCGGGGAGCTGTTTTTT.

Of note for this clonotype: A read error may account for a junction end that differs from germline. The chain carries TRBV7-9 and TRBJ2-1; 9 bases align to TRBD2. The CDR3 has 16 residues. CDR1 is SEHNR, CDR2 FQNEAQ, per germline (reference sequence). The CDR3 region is CTSSLGGGGPYNEQFF. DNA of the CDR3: TGTACCAGCAGCTTAGGCGGGGGGGGCCCCTACAATGAGCAGTTCTTC.

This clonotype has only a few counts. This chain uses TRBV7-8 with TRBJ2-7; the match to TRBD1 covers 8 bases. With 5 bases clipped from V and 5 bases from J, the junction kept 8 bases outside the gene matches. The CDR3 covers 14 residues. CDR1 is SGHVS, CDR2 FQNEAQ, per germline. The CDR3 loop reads CASSPGQGMDEQYF. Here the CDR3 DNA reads TGTGCCAGCAGCCCTGGACAGGGAATGGACGAGCAGTACTTC.

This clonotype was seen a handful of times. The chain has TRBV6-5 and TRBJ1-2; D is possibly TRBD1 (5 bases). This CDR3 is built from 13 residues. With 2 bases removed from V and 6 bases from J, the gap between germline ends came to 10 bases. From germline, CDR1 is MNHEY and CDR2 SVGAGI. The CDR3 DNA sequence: TGTGCCAGCAGTTACGGGGGGTATGATGGCTACACCTTC. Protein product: CASSYGGYDGYTF.